The clone carrying this T cell receptor (beta chain) was seen a few times. Its antigen is unidentified. Surgery without prior neoadjuvant therapy was the treatment of the selected pancreatic ductal adenocarcinoma patients. This sample was included in a study of T cells in pancreatic ductal adenocarcinoma. Study-level results: Mean clonality was about 0.12 in tumors and approximately 0.072 in blood, not significantly different.

The data were produced by immunoSEQ multiplex PCR, yet TCRdb's version contains in-frame clones alone and is incomplete. The table shows tens of thousands of clones, with more than 90% occurring only once. The sample taken for sequencing was PBMCs. The TCR originated in a human donor with pancreatic ductal adenocarcinoma.

CDR3 nucleotides: TGTGCCAGCAGCGTAGGGTTTCGCTCTGGGGCCAACGTCCTGACTTTC. Translating it yields CASSVGFRSGANVLTF. The chain couples TRBV9 to TRBJ2-6; D remains unclear. V dropped 0 bases and J dropped 0 bases, with 7 bases sitting between them. This CDR3 is built from 16 residues. Germline V gives CDR1 SGDLS, CDR2 YYNGEE.